This passage covers 14 T cell receptor beta chains from one sample sequenced in a study of response to subunit inactivated influenza vaccine. Each CDR3 protein gets one entry after TCRdb re-called the RT-PCR reads with MiXCR. The repertoire holds hundreds of thousands of distinct CDR3 sequences, roughly 14% seen once, with more than 9% in the top ten. Sequences were derived from PBMCs from blood, sampled roughly 12 days after vaccination. The source is a middle-aged man who received an inactivated influenza vaccine.

J is TRBJ2-3 and V is TRBV7-2, with unresolved D. The CDR3 is 14 amino acids. Trimming shortened V by 5 bases and J by 4 bases, and 13 bases separated the two germline ends. Germline-derived CDR1 and CDR2 are SGHTA and FQGNSA. The CDR3 protein is CASSQMIAPDTQYF. The DNA for the CDR3 is TGTGCCAGCAGCCAGATGATCGCCCCAGATACGCAGTATTTT.

The chain joins TRBV15 to TRBJ2-1; 13 nucleotides agree with TRBD2. The CDR3 is made up of 17 amino acids. Germline trimming cut 0 bases from V and 7 bases from J; bases unmatched to any gene: 6. Germline CDR1 reads LNHNV; CDR2 reads YYDKDF (reference sequence). The DNA for the CDR3 is TGTGCCACCAGCAGAGAAAGGACTAGCGGGAGCTCGAATGAGCAGTTCTTC. Translation gives CATSRERTSGSSNEQFF.

In this sample, this clonotype turned up many times. The junction departs from germline at one end; a sequencing error may be responsible. This chain links TRBV28 with TRBJ1-6, with TRBD1 identical over 7 bases. Germline CDR1 and CDR2: MDHEN and SYDVKM. This CDR3 region has 14 residues. This chain's CDR3 is CASSGTENNSPLHF. CDR3 nucleotide sequence: TGCGCCAGCAGCGGGACAGAGAATAATTCACCCCTCCACTTT.

The chain employs TRBV5-1 and TRBJ2-7; D tentatively reads TRBD1 or TRBD2 (5 bases each). V lost 1 base and J lost 3, with 11 bases in between. CDR1 and CDR2 (germline): SGHRS, YFSETQ. The CDR3 contains 14 residues. CDR3 sequence (DNA): TGCGCCAGCAGCTTGACGGGGACCCTCTACGAGCAGTACTTC. Its protein product is CASSLTGTLYEQYF.

This chain uses TRBV7-9 with TRBJ2-7; 7 bases line up with TRBD1. CDR1 is SEHNR, CDR2 FQNEAQ, per germline (reference sequence). There are 12 residues in the CDR3. After removal of 8 bases from V and 0 bases from J, the junction contained 1 base not matched to a gene. This CDR3 reads CASGQDSYEQYF. In DNA, the CDR3 is TGTGCCAGCGGACAGGACTCCTACGAGCAGTACTTC.

This clonotype has more than one count but fewer than ten. The chain uses TRBV29-1 and TRBJ2-3; 10 nucleotides line up with TRBD2. Germline values: CDR1 SQVTM, CDR2 ANQGSEA. The trim removed 4 bases at V and 3 bases at J, leaving 10 bases unmatched. The CDR3 extends over 16 amino acids. The DNA for the CDR3 is TGCAGCGTTGCAGGGTGGAGCGGGGGGGCAACAGATACGCAGTATTTT. It encodes CSVAGWSGGATDTQYF.

This clonotype showed up just a few times. The V and J genes are TRBV7-9 and TRBJ2-7; D may correspond to TRBD1 or TRBD2 (5 bases each). Germline CDR1 and CDR2: SEHNR and FQNEAQ (reference sequence). V dropped 5 bases and J dropped 1 base, with 12 bases sitting between them. This CDR3 comprises 14 residues. The CDR3 sequence: CASSQRGVSYEQYF. The DNA of the CDR3 is TGTGCCAGCAGCCAAAGGGGAGTGTCCTACGAGCAGTACTTC.

Comments on this clonotype: Sequence at one end of the junction differs from germline and may be a read error. The V call is TRBV24-1, the J call TRBJ1-5; TRBD1 might be the D (5 bases). The CDR3 length is 15 residues. Germline V CDR1 and CDR2: KGHDR, SFDVKD. The CDR3 is CATSAGRRANQPQDF. CDR3 DNA: TGTGCCACCAGTGCGGGACGGCGGGCTAATCAGCCCCAGGATTTT.

This clonotype was seen repeatedly, ten times or more. V gene TRBV20-1 combines with J gene TRBJ1-6, with TRBD1 as a possible D gene (5 bases). In germline, CDR1 is DFQATT, CDR2 SNEGSKA (reference sequence). The V and J ends lost 2 bases and 4 bases respectively, with 21 bases between them. The CDR3 extends over 18 amino acids. In DNA form, the CDR3 reads TGCAGTGCTAGATCAGACGGGGCCAGGAGAACTTATAATTCACCCCTCCACTTT. This sequence encodes CSARSDGARRTYNSPLHF.

This sequence joins TRBV7-9 and TRBJ2-7; TRBD1 might be the D (6 bases). CDR1 is SEHNR, CDR2 FQNEAQ, per germline (reference sequence). This CDR3 comprises 12 residues. The V gene lost 5 bases and the J gene lost 6 bases, with 11 bases spanning the gap. The CDR3 DNA follows: TGTGCCAGCAGCCAGGGGATGGTCGAGCAGTACTTC. As protein: CASSQGMVEQYF.

The chain is built from TRBV29-1 and TRBJ2-1, with D unresolved. V was clipped by 7 bases and J by 0 bases, with 22 bases between them. The CDR3 runs to 17 residues. In germline, CDR1 is SQVTM, CDR2 ANQGSEA. As DNA, the CDR3 is TGCAGCGCTGCACCCACCTTAGGCCGCCTCTCCTACAATGAGCAGTTCTTC. As protein: CSAAPTLGRLSYNEQFF.

The CDR3 DNA reads TGCGCCAGCAGCTGGGGGACTAGCGGGAGTCAGGGTGAGCAGTTCTTC. The encoded protein is CASSWGTSGSQGEQFF. V usage is TRBV5-1 and J usage is TRBJ2-1; 14 bases agree with TRBD2. CDR3 size: 16 residues. The germline gives CDR1 SGHRS, CDR2 YFSETQ. The V gene end was trimmed by 3 bases and the J gene end by 9 bases; junction bases not matched to a gene: 8. The whole variable domain, filled in from reference TRBV5-1 and TRBJ2-1, reads KAGVTQTPRYLIKTRGQQVTLSCSPISGHRSVSWYQQTPGQGLQFLFEYFSETQRNKGNFPGRFSGRQFSNSRSEMNVSTLELGDSALYLCASSWGTSGSQGEQFFGPGTRLTVL.

To note about this clonotype: Compared with germline, one end of the junction differs, possibly owing to a read error. The rearrangement joins TRBV5-5 to TRBJ2-1; D is undetermined. This CDR3 region has 13 residues. Germline assignment: CDR1 SGHKS and CDR2 YYEKEE (reference sequence). The CDR3 region has the DNA TGTGCCAGCGGCTTGTCACTTTACAATGAGCAGTTCTTC. Translated: CASGLSLYNEQFF.

This clonotype has just a few counts. CDR3 bases: TGTGCCATCAGTGAGATGGGTGCGGGGGCCGGGGATACGCAGTATTTT. Its protein product is CAISEMGAGAGDTQYF. The J gene is TRBJ2-3, the V gene TRBV10-3; D perhaps matches TRBD2 (7 bases). The V gene's germline CDR1 is ENHRY and CDR2 SYGVKD. Trimming shortened V by 2 bases and J by 6 bases, and 18 bases separated the two germline ends. The CDR3 has 16 residues.